This entry is about one TCR beta chain. Each CDR3 protein is one row after TCRdb ran MiXCR on the 5' RACE reads. In the table there are some 500,000 distinct CDR3 sequences, about 13% of which are singletons. The sample belongs to a study of T cells after yellow fever vaccination. Trimming cost V 7 bases and J 3 bases; bases outside gene matches: 7. CDR1 LNHDA and CDR2 SQIVND come from the germline V gene (reference sequence). This CDR3 contains 15 residues. This specimen consisted of PBMCs, obtained on the day of the yellow fever booster vaccination. The receptor was isolated from a man in his thirties or forties who received the YFV17D yellow fever vaccine. This chain connects TRBV19 to TRBJ2-1; 9 bases map to TRBD2. The CDR3 sequence is CASMMAGGHYNEQFF. For the CDR3, the DNA is TGTGCCAGTATGATGGCGGGAGGGCACTACAATGAGCAGTTCTTC.